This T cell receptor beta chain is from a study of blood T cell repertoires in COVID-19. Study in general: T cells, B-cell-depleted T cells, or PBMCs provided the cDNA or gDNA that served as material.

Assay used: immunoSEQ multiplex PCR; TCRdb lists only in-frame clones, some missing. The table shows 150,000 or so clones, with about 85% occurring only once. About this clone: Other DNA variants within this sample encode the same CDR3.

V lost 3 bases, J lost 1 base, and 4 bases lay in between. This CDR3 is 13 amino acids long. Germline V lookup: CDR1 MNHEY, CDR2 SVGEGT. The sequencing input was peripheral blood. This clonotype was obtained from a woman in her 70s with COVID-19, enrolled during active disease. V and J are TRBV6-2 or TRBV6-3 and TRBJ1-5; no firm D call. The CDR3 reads CASSYPSNQPQHF. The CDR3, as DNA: TGTGCCAGCAGTTATCCGAGCAATCAGCCCCAGCATTTT.